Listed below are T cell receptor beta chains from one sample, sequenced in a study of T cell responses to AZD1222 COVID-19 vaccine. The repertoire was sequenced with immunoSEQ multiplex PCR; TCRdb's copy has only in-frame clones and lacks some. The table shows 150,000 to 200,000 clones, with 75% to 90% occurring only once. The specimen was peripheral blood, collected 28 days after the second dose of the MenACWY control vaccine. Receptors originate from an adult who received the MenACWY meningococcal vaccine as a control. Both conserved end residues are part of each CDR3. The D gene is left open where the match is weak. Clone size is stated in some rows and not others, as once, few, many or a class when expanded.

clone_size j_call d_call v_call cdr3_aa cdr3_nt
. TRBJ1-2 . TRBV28 CASSLPTGLNYGYTF TGTGCCAGCAGTTTACCCACTGGACTTAACTATGGCTACACCTTC
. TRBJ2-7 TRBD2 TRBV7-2 CASSLWEGRYEQYF TGTGCCAGCTCGCTGTGGGAGGGCCGCTACGAGCAGTACTTC
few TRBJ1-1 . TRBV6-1 CASSEQGNTEAFF TGTGCCAGCAGTGAGCAAGGGAACACTGAAGCTTTCTTT
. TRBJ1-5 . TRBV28 CASSSPPTESSNQPQHF TGTGCCAGCAGTTCCCCCCCAACAGAGTCTAGCAATCAGCCCCAGCATTTT
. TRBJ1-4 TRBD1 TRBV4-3 CASSHGGQPNEKLFF TGCGCCAGCAGCCATGGGGGACAGCCTAATGAAAAACTGTTTTTT
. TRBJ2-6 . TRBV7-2 CASSLNRVGLGTGANVLTF TGTGCCAGCAGCTTAAACAGGGTTGGATTAGGGACTGGGGCCAACGTCCTGACTTTC
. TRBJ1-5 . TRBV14 CASSQSGDQPQHF TGTGCCAGCAGCCAATCTGGGGATCAGCCCCAGCATTTT
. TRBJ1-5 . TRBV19 CASSPRWTESNQPQHF TGTGCCAGTAGTCCGAGATGGACAGAAAGCAATCAGCCCCAGCATTTT
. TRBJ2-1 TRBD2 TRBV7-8 CASSLAGTSAYNNEQFF TGTGCCAGCAGCTTAGCCGGGACTAGCGCCTACAACAATGAGCAGTTCTTC
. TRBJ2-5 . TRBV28 CASRRSGRGGSQETQYF TGTGCCAGCAGACGCTCAGGCCGAGGCGGATCACAAGAGACCCAGTACTTC
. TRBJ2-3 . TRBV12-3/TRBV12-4 CASSLGLTDTQYF TGTGCCAGCAGTTTAGGTCTCACAGATACGCAGTATTTT
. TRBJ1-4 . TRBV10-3 CAIRQEQNEKLFF TGTGCCATCAGACAGGAACAGAATGAAAAACTGTTTTTT
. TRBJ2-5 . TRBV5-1 CASSLAHGGETQYF TGCGCCAGCAGCTTGGCTCATGGGGGGGAGACCCAGTACTTC
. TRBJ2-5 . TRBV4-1 CASSQDQTEPQETQYF TGCGCCAGCAGCCAAGATCAAACAGAACCCCAAGAGACCCAGTACTTC
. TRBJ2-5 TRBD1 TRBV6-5 CASSPRTGNYETQYF TGTGCCAGCAGTCCCCGGACAGGGAATTATGAGACCCAGTACTTC
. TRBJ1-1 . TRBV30 CAWAGSSTEAFF TGTGCCTGGGCCGGGTCTAGCACTGAAGCTTTCTTT
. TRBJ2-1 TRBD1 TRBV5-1 CASSLFGQVLQEQFF TGCGCCAGCAGCTTGTTTGGACAGGTACTACAAGAGCAGTTCTTC
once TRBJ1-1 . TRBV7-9 CASSAFGGGAFF TGTGCCAGCAGCGCATTCGGTGGGGGAGCTTTCTTT
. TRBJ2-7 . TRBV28 CASRGGPSYEQYF TGTGCCAGCAGGGGCGGTCCTTCCTACGAGCAGTACTTC
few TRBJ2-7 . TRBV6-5 CASSLTLEREQYF TGTGCCAGCAGTTTGACCCTAGAGCGCGAGCAGTACTTC
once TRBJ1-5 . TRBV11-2 CASSSQSNQPQHF TGTGCCAGCAGCTCGCAGAGCAATCAGCCCCAGCATTTT
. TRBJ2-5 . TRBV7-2 CASSLVREETQYF TGTGCCAGCAGCTTAGTCAGGGAAGAGACCCAGTACTTC
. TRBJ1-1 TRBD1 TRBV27 CANPRGRDTEAFF TGTGCCAACCCCAGGGGGCGAGACACTGAAGCTTTCTTT
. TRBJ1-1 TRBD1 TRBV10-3 CAINRQGGAEAFF TGTGCCATCAACAGACAGGGAGGTGCTGAAGCTTTCTTT
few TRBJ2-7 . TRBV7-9 CASSRGGTYEQYF TGTGCCAGCTCACGAGGGGGGACCTACGAGCAGTACTTC
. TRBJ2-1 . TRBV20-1 CSASRPLARIYNEQFF TGCAGTGCTAGTCGGCCCCTAGCCAGGATCTACAATGAGCAGTTCTTC
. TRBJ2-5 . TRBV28 CASSGGDSQGWGYF TGTGCCAGCAGTGGTGGGGATTCGCAGGGTTGGGGGTACTTC
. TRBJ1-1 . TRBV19 CASSIRSFTEAFF TGTGCCAGTAGTATCCGATCTTTCACTGAAGCTTTCTTT
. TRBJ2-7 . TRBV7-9 CASRGLSYEQYF TGTGCCAGCAGGGGACTCTCCTACGAGCAGTACTTC
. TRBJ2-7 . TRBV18 CASSPGPDGYEQYF TGTGCCAGCTCACCCGGCCCCGACGGCTACGAGCAGTACTTC
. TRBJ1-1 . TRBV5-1 CASSLTGEAFF TGCGCCAGCAGCTTGACAGGTGAAGCTTTCTTT
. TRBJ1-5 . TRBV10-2 CASSETGGGQPQHF TGCGCCAGCAGTGAGACAGGCGGGGGCCAGCCCCAGCATTTT
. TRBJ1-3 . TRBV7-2 CASSLAVGSGNTIYF TGTGCCAGCAGCTTAGCCGTAGGCTCTGGAAACACCATATATTTT
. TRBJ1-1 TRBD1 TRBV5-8 CASSLTGGMAFF TGTGCCAGCAGCTTGACAGGGGGGATGGCTTTCTTT
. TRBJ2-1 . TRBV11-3 CASSFFRGGEQFF TGTGCCAGCAGCTTTTTCAGGGGCGGGGAGCAGTTCTTC
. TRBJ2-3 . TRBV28 CASSLLNTDTQYF TGTGCCAGCAGTTTATTAAACACAGATACGCAGTATTTT
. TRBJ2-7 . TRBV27 CASSWSSSGSSSYEQYF TGTGCCAGCAGTTGGTCCTCTTCCGGGAGTAGCTCCTACGAGCAGTACTTC
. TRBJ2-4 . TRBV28 CASSLMGLAKNIQYF TGTGCCAGCAGTTTGATGGGGCTAGCCAAAAACATTCAGTACTTC
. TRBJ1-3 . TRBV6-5 CASSFLSARNTIYF TGTGCCAGCAGTTTCCTGTCGGCCAGAAACACCATATATTTT
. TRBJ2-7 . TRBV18 CASSPTQSVNYEQYF TGTGCCAGCTCACCTACCCAGAGTGTAAACTACGAGCAGTACTTC
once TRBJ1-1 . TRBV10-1 CASSESEGTNTEAFF TGCGCCAGCAGTGAGTCAGAAGGCACGAACACTGAAGCTTTCTTT
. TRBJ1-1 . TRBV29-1 CSVPQAGAGPEAFF TGCAGCGTTCCCCAAGCAGGGGCTGGCCCTGAAGCTTTCTTT
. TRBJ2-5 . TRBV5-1 CASSLGTAQETQYF TGCGCCAGCAGCTTGGGTACGGCCCAAGAGACCCAGTACTTC
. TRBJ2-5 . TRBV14 CASSHFETQYF TGTGCCAGCAGCCATTTTGAGACCCAGTACTTC
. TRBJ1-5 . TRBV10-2 CASSLEGGEGPQHF TGCGCCAGCAGTCTCGAGGGGGGCGAGGGGCCCCAGCATTTT
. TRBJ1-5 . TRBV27 CASSLGGYSNQPQHF TGTGCCAGCAGTTTAGGAGGCTATAGCAATCAGCCCCAGCATTTT
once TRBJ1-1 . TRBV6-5 CASSSDRNTEAFF TGTGCCAGCAGTTCAGACAGAAACACTGAAGCTTTCTTT
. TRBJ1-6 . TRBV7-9 CASSFHRDYNSPLHF TGTGCCAGCAGCTTTCACAGAGATTATAATTCACCCCTCCACTTT
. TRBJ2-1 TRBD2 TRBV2 CASSGPGLAGVNNEQFF TGTGCCAGCAGTGGACCGGGACTAGCGGGAGTTAACAATGAGCAGTTCTTC
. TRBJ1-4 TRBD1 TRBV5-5 CASSLDGTGYEKLFF TGTGCCAGCAGCCTGGATGGGACAGGCTATGAAAAACTGTTTTTT
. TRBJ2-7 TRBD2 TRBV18 CASWASGSYEQYF TGTGCCAGCTGGGCTAGCGGTTCCTACGAGCAGTACTTC